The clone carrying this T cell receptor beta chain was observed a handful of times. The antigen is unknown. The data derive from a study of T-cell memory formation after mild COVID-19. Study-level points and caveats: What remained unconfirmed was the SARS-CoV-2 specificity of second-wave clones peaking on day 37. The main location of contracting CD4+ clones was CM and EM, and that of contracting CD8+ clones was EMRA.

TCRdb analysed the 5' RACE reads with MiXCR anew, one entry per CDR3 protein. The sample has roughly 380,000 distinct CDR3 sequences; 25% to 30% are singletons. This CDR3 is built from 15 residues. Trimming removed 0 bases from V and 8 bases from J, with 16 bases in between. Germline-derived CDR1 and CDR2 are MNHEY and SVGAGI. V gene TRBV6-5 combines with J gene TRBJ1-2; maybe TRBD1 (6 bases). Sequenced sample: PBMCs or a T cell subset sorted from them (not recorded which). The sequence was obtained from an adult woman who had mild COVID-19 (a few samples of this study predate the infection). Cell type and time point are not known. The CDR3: CASSYSGTPTWGYTF. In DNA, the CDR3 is TGTGCCAGCAGTTACTCCGGGACACCTACCTGGGGCTACACCTTC.